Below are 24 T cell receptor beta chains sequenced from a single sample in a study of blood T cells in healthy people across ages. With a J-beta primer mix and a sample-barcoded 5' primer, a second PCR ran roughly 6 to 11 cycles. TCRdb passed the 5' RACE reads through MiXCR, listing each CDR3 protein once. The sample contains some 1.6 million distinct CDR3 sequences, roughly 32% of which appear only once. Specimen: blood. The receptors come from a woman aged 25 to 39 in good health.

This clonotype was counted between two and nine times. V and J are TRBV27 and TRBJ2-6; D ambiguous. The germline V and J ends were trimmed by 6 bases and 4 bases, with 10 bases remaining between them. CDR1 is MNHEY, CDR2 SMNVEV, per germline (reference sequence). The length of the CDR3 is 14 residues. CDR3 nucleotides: TGTGCCAGCAGGATGGTCGTGGGGGCCAACGTCCTGACTTTC. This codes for CASRMVVGANVLTF.

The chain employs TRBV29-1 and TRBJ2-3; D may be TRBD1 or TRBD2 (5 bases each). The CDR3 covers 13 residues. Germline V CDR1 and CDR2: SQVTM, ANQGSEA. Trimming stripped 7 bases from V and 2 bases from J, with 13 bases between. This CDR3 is CSGGGPNTDTQYF. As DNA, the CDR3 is TGCAGCGGTGGGGGACCCAACACAGATACGCAGTATTTT.

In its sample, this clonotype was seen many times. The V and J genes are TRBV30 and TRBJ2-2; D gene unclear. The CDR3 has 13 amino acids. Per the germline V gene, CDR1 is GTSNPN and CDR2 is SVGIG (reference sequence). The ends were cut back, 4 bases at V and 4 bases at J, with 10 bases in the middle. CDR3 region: CAWTWAGTGELFF. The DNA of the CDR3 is TGTGCCTGGACCTGGGCTGGCACCGGGGAGCTGTTTTTT.

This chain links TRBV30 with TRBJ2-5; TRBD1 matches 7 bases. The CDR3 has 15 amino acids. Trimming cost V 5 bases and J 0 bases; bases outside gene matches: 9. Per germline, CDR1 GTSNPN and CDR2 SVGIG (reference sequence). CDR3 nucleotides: TGTGCCTGGGGGGACAGTGGGGGCTACCAAGAGACCCAGTACTTC. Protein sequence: CAWGDSGGYQETQYF. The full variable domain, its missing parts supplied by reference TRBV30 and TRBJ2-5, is SQTIHQWPATLVQPVGSPLSLECTVEGTSNPNLYWYRQAAGRGLQLLFYSVGIGQISSEVPQNLSASRPQDRQFILSSKKLLLSDSGFYLCAWGDSGGYQETQYFGPGTRLLVL.

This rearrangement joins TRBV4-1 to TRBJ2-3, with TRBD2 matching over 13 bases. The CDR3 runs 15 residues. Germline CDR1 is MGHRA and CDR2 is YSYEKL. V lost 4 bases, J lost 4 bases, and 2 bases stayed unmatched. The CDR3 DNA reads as TGCGCCAGCAGCCGGACTAGCGGGGGTTCAGATACGCAGTATTTT. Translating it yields CASSRTSGGSDTQYF.

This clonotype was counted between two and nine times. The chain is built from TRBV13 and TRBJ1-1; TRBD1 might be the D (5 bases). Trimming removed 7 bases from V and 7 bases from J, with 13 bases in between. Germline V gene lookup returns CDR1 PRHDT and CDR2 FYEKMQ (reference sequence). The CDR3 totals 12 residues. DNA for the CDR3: TGTGCCAGCATCGAAGGGGCGTTTGAAGCTTTCTTT. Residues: CASIEGAFEAFF.

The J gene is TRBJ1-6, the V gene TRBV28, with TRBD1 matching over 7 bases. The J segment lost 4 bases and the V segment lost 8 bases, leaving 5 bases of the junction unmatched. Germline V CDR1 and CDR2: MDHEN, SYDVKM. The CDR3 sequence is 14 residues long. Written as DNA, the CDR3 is TGTGCCAGCTTTAAGGGACAGTATAATTCACCCCTCCACTTT. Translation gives CASFKGQYNSPLHF.

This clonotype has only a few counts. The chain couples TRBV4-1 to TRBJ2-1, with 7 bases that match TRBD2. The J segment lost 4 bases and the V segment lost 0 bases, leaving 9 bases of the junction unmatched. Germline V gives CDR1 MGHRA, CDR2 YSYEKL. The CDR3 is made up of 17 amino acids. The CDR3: CASSQDTRTSEYNEQFF. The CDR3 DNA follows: TGCGCCAGCAGCCAAGATACGCGTACTAGCGAGTACAATGAGCAGTTCTTC.

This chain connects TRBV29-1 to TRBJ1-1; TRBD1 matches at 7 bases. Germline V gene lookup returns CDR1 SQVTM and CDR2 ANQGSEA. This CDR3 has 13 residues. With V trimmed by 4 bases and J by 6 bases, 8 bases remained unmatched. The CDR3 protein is CSVARTGDAEAFF. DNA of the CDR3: TGCAGCGTTGCCCGGACAGGAGATGCTGAAGCTTTCTTT. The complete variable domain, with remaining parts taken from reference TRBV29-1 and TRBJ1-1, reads SAVISQKPSRDICQRGTSLTIQCQVDSQVTMMFWYRQQPGQSLTLIATANQGSEATYESGFVIDKFPISRPNLTFSTLTVSNMSPEDSSIYLCSVARTGDAEAFFGQGTRLTVV.

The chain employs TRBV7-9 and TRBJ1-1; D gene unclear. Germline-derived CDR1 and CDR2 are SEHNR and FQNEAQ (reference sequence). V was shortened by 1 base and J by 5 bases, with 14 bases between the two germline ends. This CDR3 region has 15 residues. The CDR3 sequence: CASSLDLRERTEAFF. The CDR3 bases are TGTGCCAGCAGCTTAGATTTACGGGAGAGAACTGAAGCTTTCTTT.

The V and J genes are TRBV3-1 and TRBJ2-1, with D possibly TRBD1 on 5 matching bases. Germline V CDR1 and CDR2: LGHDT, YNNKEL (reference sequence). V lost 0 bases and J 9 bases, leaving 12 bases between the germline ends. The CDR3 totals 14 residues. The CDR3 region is CASSQDGAVGEQFF. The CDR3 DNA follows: TGTGCCAGCAGCCAAGATGGGGCCGTGGGTGAGCAGTTCTTC.

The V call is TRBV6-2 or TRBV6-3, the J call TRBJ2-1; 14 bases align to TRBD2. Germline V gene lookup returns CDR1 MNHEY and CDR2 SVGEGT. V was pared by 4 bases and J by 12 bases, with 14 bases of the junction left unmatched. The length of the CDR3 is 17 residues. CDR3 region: CASSSTGLAGATYGQFF. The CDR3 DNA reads TGTGCCAGCAGTTCCACGGGACTAGCGGGAGCCACGTACGGGCAGTTCTTC.

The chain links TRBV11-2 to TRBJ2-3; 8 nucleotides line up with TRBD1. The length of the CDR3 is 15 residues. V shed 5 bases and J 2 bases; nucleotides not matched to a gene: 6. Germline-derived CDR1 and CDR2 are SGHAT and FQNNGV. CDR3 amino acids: CASSTGQGATDTQYF. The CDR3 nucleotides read TGTGCCAGCAGCACAGGACAGGGTGCCACAGATACGCAGTATTTT.

CDR3 sequence reads: CSASWGKLTDTQYF. The CDR3 DNA reads as TGCAGTGCTAGCTGGGGCAAACTCACAGATACGCAGTATTTT. The chain is built from TRBV20-1 and TRBJ2-3, with D perhaps TRBD1 (5 bases). Between the trimmed V and J ends, which lost 3 bases and 2 bases, there was a span of 12 bases. Looked up from germline, CDR1 is DFQATT and CDR2 is SNEGSKA (reference sequence). The CDR3 sequence is 14 residues long.

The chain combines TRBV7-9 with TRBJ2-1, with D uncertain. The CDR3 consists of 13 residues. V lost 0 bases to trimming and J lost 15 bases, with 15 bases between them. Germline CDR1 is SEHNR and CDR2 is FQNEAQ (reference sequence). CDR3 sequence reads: CASSLANYQGRFF. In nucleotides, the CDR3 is TGTGCCAGCAGCTTAGCTAATTACCAAGGTCGGTTCTTC. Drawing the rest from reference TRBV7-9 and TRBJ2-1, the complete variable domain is DTGVSQNPRHKITKRGQNVTFRCDPISEHNRLYWYRQTLGQGPEFLTYFQNEAQLEKSRLLSDRFSAERPKGSFSTLEIQRTEQGDSAMYLCASSLANYQGRFFGPGTRLTVL.

The CDR3 bases are TGCAGTGCTAGGGGTCACTCCCAAGGTACTAATGAAAAACTGTTTTTT. It codes for CSARGHSQGTNEKLFF. The chain has TRBV20-1 and TRBJ1-4; no clear D gene. This CDR3 has 16 residues. Germline loops: CDR1 DFQATT, CDR2 SNEGSKA (reference sequence). V dropped 3 bases and J dropped 2 bases, with 16 bases sitting between them.

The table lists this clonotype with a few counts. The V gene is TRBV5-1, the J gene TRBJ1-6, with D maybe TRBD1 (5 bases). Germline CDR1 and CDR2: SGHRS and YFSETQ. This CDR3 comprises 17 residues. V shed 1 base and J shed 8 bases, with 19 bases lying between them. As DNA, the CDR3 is TGCGCCAGCAGCTTGCACCTCGTGGGGGACCTTTATTCACCCCTCCACTTT. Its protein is CASSLHLVGDLYSPLHF.

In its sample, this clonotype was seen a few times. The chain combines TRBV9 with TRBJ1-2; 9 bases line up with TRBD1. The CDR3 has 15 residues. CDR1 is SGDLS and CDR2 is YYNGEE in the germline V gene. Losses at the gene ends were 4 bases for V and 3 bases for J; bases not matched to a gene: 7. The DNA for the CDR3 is TGTGCCAGCAGCCCGAGTAGGACAGGGGACTATGGCTACACCTTC. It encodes CASSPSRTGDYGYTF.

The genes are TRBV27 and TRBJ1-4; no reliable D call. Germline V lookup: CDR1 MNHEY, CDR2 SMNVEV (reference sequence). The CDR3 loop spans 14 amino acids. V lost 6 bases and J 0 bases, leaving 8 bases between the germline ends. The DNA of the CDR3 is TGTGCCAGCAGGATGGACCCAACTAATGAAAAACTGTTTTTT. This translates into CASRMDPTNEKLFF.

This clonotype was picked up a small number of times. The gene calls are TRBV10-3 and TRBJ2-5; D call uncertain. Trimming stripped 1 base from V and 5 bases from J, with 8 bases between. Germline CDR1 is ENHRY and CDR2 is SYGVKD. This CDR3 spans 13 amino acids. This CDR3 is CAISEFLGETQYF. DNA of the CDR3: TGTGCCATCAGTGAGTTTCTGGGGGAGACCCAGTACTTC.

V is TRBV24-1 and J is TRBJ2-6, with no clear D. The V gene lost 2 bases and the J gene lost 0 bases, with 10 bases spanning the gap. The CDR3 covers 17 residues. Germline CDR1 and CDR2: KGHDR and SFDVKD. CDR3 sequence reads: CATSDSKRGSGANVLTF. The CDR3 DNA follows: TGTGCCACCAGTGATTCGAAGCGAGGCTCTGGGGCCAACGTCCTGACTTTC.

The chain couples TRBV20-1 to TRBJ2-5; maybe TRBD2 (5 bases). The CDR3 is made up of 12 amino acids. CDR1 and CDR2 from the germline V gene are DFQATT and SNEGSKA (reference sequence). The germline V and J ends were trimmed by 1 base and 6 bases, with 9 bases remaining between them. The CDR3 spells CSARGLSKTQYF. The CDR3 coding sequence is TGCAGTGCTAGAGGACTATCAAAGACCCAGTACTTC.

The CDR3 DNA reads TGTGCCAGCGGGGGACAGAGCCACGACGGGAGCTACGAGCAGTACTTC. This sequence encodes CASGGQSHDGSYEQYF. The V and J genes are TRBV2 and TRBJ2-7; TRBD1 is a possible D gene (7 bases). From germline, CDR1 is SNHLY and CDR2 FYNNEI. The CDR3 totals 16 residues. Trimming took 8 bases from V and 3 from J, leaving 23 bases between them.

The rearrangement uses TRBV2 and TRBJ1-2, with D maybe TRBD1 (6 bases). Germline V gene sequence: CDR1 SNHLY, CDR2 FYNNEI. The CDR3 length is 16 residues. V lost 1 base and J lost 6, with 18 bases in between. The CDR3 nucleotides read TGTGCCAGCAGTGAAGTTCGGGGAGGGGGGTTTGATGGCTACACCTTC. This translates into CASSEVRGGGFDGYTF. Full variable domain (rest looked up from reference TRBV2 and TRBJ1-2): EPEVTQTPSHQVTQMGQEVILRCVPISNHLYFYWYRQILGQKVEFLVSFYNNEISEKSEIFDDQFSVERPDGSNFTLKIRSTKLEDSAMYFCASSEVRGGGFDGYTFGSGTRLTVV.